The sequence of this TCR beta chain was determined in a study of blood T cell repertoires in COVID-19. This CDR3 contains 16 residues. V trimming: 0 bases; J trimming: 2 bases; junction bases outside the gene matches: 4. CDR1 ENHRY and CDR2 SYGVKD come from the germline V gene. The repertoire was sequenced with immunoSEQ multiplex PCR; TCRdb's copy has only in-frame clones and lacks some. Among roughly 100,000 clones listed, about four fifths were seen once. The J gene is TRBJ2-5, the V gene TRBV10-3, with TRBD2 matching over 9 bases. The sequenced sample consisted of peripheral blood. This clonotype was sampled from an elderly man with COVID-19, enrolled during active disease. This CDR3 reads CAISESAGGPQETQYF. The CDR3 bases are TGTGCCATCAGTGAGTCGGCGGGAGGGCCGCAAGAGACCCAGTACTTC.